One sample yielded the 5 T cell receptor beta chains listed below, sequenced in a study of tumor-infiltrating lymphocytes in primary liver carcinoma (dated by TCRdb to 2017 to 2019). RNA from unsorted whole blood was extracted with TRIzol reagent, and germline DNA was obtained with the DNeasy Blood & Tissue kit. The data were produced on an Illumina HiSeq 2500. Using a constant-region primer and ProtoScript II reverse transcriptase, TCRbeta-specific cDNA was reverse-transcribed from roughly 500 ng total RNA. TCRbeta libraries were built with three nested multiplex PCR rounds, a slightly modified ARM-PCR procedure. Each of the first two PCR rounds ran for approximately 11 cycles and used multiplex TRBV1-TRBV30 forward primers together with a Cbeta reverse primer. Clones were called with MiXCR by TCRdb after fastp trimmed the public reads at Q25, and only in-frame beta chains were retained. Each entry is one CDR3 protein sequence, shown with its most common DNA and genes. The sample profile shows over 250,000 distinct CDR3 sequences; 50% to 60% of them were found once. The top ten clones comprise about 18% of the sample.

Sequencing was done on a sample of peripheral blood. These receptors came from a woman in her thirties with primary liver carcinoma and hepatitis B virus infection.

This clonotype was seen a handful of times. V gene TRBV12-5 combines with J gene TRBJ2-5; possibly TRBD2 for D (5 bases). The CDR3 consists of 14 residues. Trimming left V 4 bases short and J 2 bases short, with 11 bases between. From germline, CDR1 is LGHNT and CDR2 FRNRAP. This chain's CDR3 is CASGSGRGQETQYF. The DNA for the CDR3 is TGTGCTAGTGGTTCCGGCCGGGGTCAAGAGACCCAGTACTTC.

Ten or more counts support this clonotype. The CDR3 loop is CASSLTAGGQETQYF. In nucleotides, the CDR3 is TGTGCCAGCAGCTTAACAGCGGGAGGCCAAGAGACCCAGTACTTC. This chain joins TRBV11-3 and TRBJ2-5; TRBD2 matches 9 bases. The J segment lost 1 base and the V segment lost 2 bases, leaving 2 bases of the junction unmatched. This CDR3 contains 15 residues. Germline assignment: CDR1 SGHNT and CDR2 YENEEA.

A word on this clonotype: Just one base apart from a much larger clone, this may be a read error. CDR3: CASSQENLPRDTQYF. The CDR3, as DNA: TGCGCCAGCAGCCAAGAAAACCTCCCACGGGATACGCAGTATTTT. The chain is built from TRBV4-1 and TRBJ2-3; D remains ambiguous. The CDR3 spans 15 residues. CDR1 is MGHRA and CDR2 is YSYEKL in the germline V gene. Trimming took 0 bases from V and 6 from J, leaving 13 bases between them.

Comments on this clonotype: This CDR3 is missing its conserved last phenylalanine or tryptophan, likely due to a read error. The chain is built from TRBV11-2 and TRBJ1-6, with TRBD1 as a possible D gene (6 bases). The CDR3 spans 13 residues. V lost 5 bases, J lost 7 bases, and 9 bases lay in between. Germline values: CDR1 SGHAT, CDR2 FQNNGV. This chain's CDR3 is CASSPQGNSPLHL. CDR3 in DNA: TGTGCCAGCAGCCCCCAGGGGAATTCACCCCTCCACTTA.

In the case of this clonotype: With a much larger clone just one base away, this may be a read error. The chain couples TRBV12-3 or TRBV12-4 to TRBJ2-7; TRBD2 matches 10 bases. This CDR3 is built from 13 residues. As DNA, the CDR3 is TGTACCAGCAGTCCTAGCGGGAGTGGAGAGCAGTACTTC. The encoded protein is CTSSPSGSGEQYF.